These 10 T cell receptor beta chains were all obtained from the same sample, sequenced in a study of cytomegalovirus exposure and HLA in healthy donors. Vbeta (60) and Jbeta (13) primers were used in the PCR. Sequenced by immunoSEQ multiplex PCR; TCRdb stores in-frame clones only, minus some. The sample lists around 81,000 clones, over 55% occurring once. The sequenced sample was PBMCs. The receptors were gathered from a man aged 25-45 years in good health and CMV-seropositive.

The chain links TRBV21-1 to TRBJ2-3; the table's D call of TRBD2 was not tested on the DNA. TRBV21-1 is shown as a pseudogene. This CDR3 comprises 17 residues. The CDR3 sequence: CASSKSPSGSFEDTQYF. The CDR3 DNA follows: TGTGCCAGCAGCAAAAGTCCTAGCGGGAGCTTTGAAGATACGCAGTATTTT.

The gene calls are TRBV2 and TRBJ1-1; no reliable D call. CDR1 is SNHLY, CDR2 FYNNEI, per germline. Trimming left V 5 bases short and J 3 bases short, with 10 bases between. This CDR3 region has 13 residues. CDR3 DNA: TGTGCCAGCAGTTACCGGAGGGACACTGAAGCTTTCTTT. Encoded protein: CASSYRRDTEAFF.

V usage is TRBV7-8 and J usage is TRBJ1-1; D may be TRBD1 (6 bases). Trimming stripped 0 bases from V and 1 base from J, with 15 bases between. The CDR3 loop spans 17 amino acids. Germline values: CDR1 SGHVS, CDR2 FQNEAQ. The chain's CDR3 is CASSLATWTDQNTEAFF. As DNA, the CDR3 is TGTGCCAGCAGCTTAGCAACCTGGACAGATCAGAACACTGAAGCTTTCTTT.

The rearrangement links TRBV25-1 to TRBJ1-1; D not certain. Per germline, CDR1 MGHDK and CDR2 SYGVNS. Trimming stripped 7 bases from V and 3 bases from J, with 12 bases between. The CDR3 is made up of 13 amino acids. DNA of the CDR3: TGTGCCAGCACCCCGAGAGGATACACTGAAGCTTTCTTT. Its translation: CASTPRGYTEAFF. The entire variable domain, with the rest obtained from reference TRBV25-1 and TRBJ1-1, is as follows: EADIYQTPRYLVIGTGKKITLECSQTMGHDKMYWYQQDPGMELHLIHYSYGVNSTEKGDLSSESTVSRIRTEHFPLTLESARPSHTSQYLCASTPRGYTEAFFGQGTRLTVV.

The rearrangement links TRBV19 to TRBJ1-5; a weak D match, TRBD1 (5 bases). There are 15 residues in the CDR3. The germline V gene has CDR1 LNHDA and CDR2 SQIVND (reference sequence). V was trimmed by 2 bases and J by 6 bases, leaving 14 bases between them. The CDR3 is CASSIQGQGGQPQHF. CDR3 in DNA: TGTGCCAGTAGTATACAAGGGCAGGGAGGTCAGCCCCAGCATTTT.

This clone showed up just a few times. The gene calls are TRBV12-5 and TRBJ2-2; TRBD1 agrees at 7 bases. The CDR3 has 17 residues. The V gene end was trimmed by 5 bases and the J gene end by 4 bases; junction bases not matched to a gene: 13. Germline CDR1 LGHNT, CDR2 FRNRAP. The CDR3 here is CASGPNRGRDLTGELFF. The CDR3 bases are TGTGCTAGTGGTCCGAACAGGGGACGGGATCTCACCGGGGAGCTGTTTTTT.

This chain connects TRBV7-9 to TRBJ2-5; weak D call: TRBD2 (7 bases). Germline loops: CDR1 SEHNR, CDR2 FQNEAQ (reference sequence). The CDR3 spans 14 residues. V dropped 7 bases and J dropped 5 bases, with 17 bases sitting between them. This CDR3 reads CASIRGEQGETQYF. The CDR3 coding sequence is TGTGCCAGCATCCGGGGGGAACAGGGCGAGACCCAGTACTTC.

This clone was detected only a few times. The chain has TRBV27 and TRBJ1-1; D uncertain. The germline V gene encodes CDR1 MNHEY and CDR2 SMNVEV (reference sequence). There are 13 residues in the CDR3. Deletions cut 6 bases from V and 6 bases from J, with 14 bases between. The CDR3 here is CASSLGPNAEAFF. The CDR3 bases are TGTGCCAGCAGCCTAGGCCCTAACGCTGAAGCTTTCTTT.

V usage is TRBV19 and J usage is TRBJ2-6; D gene ambiguous. This CDR3 is 15 amino acids long. Germline CDR1 reads LNHDA; CDR2 reads SQIVND (reference sequence). Trimming took off 1 base at V and 3 bases at J, with 7 bases between the two ends. CDR3 in amino acids: CASSIGVYGANVLTF. Here the CDR3 DNA reads TGTGCCAGTAGTATAGGTGTGTATGGGGCCAACGTCCTGACTTTC. Full variable domain (missing parts from reference TRBV19 and TRBJ2-6): DGGITQSPKYLFRKEGQNVTLSCEQNLNHDAMYWYRQDPGQGLRLIYYSQIVNDFQKGDIAEGYSVSREKKESFPLTVTSAQKNPTAFYLCASSIGVYGANVLTFGAGSRLTVL.

V gene TRBV6-1 combines with J gene TRBJ2-7, with D maybe TRBD1 (7 bases). The CDR3 sequence is 15 residues long. The V and J ends lost 7 bases and 5 bases respectively, with 21 bases between them. CDR1 is MNHNS and CDR2 is SASEGT in the germline V gene. DNA for the CDR3: TGTGCCAGCACCCTCGAGTCAGGGGGGTTCGACGAGCAGTACTTC. It encodes CASTLESGGFDEQYF.